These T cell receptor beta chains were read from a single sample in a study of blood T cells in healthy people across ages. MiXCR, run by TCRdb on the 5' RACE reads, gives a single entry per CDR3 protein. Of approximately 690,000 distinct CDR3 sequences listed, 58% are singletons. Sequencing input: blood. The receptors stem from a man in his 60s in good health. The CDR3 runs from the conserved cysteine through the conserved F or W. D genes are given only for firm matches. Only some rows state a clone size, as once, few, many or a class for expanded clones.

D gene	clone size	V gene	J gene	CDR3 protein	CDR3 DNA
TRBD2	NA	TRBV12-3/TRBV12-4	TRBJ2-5	CASSLARGIGRRETQYF	TGTGCCAGCAGTTTAGCGCGGGGGATCGGGAGGAGAGAGACCCAGTACTTC
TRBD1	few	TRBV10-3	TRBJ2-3	CAISGTGDGDTQYF	TGTGCCATCAGCGGGACAGGGGATGGAGATACGCAGTATTTT
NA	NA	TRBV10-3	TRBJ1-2	CAISESRRCGYTF	TGTGCCATCAGTGAGTCTCGGCGGTGCGGCTACACCTTC
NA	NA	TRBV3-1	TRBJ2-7	CASSQVHIGYEQYF	TGTGCCAGCAGCCAAGTCCATATTGGTTACGAGCAGTACTTC
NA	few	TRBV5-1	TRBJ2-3	CASTYQGYTDTQYF	TGCGCCAGCACGTATCAGGGATACACAGATACGCAGTATTTT
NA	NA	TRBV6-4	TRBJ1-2	CAAPVIYGYTF	TGTGCCGCCCCGGTGATCTATGGCTACACCTTC
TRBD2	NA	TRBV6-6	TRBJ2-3	CASSYPAGGRTDTQYF	TGTGCCAGCAGTTACCCGGCGGGGGGACGCACAGATACGCAGTATTTT
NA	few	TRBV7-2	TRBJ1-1	CASSLDSTGNTEAFF	TGTGCCAGCAGCTTAGATTCGACCGGGAACACTGAAGCTTTCTTT
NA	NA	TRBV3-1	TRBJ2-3	CASSPEVGPYTQYF	TGTGCCAGCAGCCCGGAGGTCGGGCCTTATACGCAGTATTTT
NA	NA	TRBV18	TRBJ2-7	CASSLGAGDSYEQYF	TGTGCCAGCTCACTGGGGGCAGGGGACTCCTACGAGCAGTACTTC
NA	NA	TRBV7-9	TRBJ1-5	CASSSGRGQPQHF	TGTGCCAGCAGCTCGGGGAGGGGGCAGCCCCAGCATTTT
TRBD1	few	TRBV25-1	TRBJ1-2	CASSDRDRAYGYTF	TGTGCCAGCAGTGACCGGGACAGGGCCTATGGCTACACCTTC
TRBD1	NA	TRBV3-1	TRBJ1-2	CASSQGTGGDGYTF	TGTGCCAGCAGCCAAGGGACAGGGGGAGATGGCTACACCTTC
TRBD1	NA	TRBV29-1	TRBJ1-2	CSVEYGQATHGYTF	TGCAGCGTTGAATATGGACAGGCGACACATGGCTACACCTTC
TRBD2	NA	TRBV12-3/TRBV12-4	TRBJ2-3	CASSPYGGGATDVQYF	TGTGCCAGCAGCCCCTATGGCGGGGGGGCAACAGATGTGCAGTATTTT
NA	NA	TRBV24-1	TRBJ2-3	CATSIKSTDTQYF	TGTGCCACCAGCATCAAAAGCACAGATACGCAGTATTTT
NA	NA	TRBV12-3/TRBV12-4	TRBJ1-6	CASTSSGGIGNSPLHF	TGTGCCAGCACCTCCTCGGGGGGGATAGGGAATTCACCCCTCCACTTT
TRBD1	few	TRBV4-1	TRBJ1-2	CASSQGTGPGGYGYTF	TGCGCCAGCAGCCAAGGGACAGGGCCAGGGGGCTATGGCTACACCTTC
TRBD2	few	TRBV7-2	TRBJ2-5	CASSSQPSGGQETQYF	TGTGCCAGCAGCTCCCAACCTAGCGGGGGTCAGGAGACCCAGTACTTC
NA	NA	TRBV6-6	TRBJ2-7	CASSSPGLSASYEQYF	TGTGCCAGCAGTTCCCCCGGACTGTCAGCCTCCTACGAGCAGTACTTC
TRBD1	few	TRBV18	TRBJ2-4	CASSPPDRAKNIQYF	TGTGCCAGCTCACCACCGGACAGGGCCAAAAACATTCAGTACTTC
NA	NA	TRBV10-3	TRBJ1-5	CAISESAGLTPQHF	TGTGCCATCAGTGAGTCGGCAGGGTTGACGCCCCAGCATTTT